These T cell receptor beta chains were read from a single sample in a study of T-cell memory formation after mild COVID-19. MiXCR, applied by TCRdb to the 5' RACE reads, yields one record per CDR3 protein. The repertoire holds over 400,000 distinct CDR3 sequences, with 20% to 30% as singletons. The specimen was PBMCs or a T cell subset sorted from them (not recorded which). The receptors shown here come from an adult woman who had mild COVID-19 (a few samples of this study predate the infection). Cell type and time point are not known. Each CDR3 is given with its conserved first and last residue. D genes are given only for firm matches. Where a row states a size, it is once, few, many or the class of an expanded clone; other rows omit it.

clone_size | j_call | d_call | v_call | cdr3_nt | cdr3_aa
NA | TRBJ1-2 | NA | TRBV27 | TGTGCCAGCAGTTTACCGGTCGGGGCTGGCTACACCTTC | CASSLPVGAGYTF
NA | TRBJ1-1 | NA | TRBV2 | TGTGCCAGCAGGGAATTCAGACCTCGGGATGAAGCTTTCTTT | CASREFRPRDEAFF
NA | TRBJ1-1 | NA | TRBV7-8 | TGTGCCAGCAGCCCCTACGGACAAACGAACACTGAAGCTTTCTTT | CASSPYGQTNTEAFF
NA | TRBJ1-5 | NA | TRBV3-1 | TGTGCCAGCAGCCAGGGTGGCAGTCAGCCCCAGCATTTT | CASSQGGSQPQHF
NA | TRBJ1-1 | NA | TRBV7-8 | TGTGCCAGCAGCTTCGGACGGGAAGCTTTCTTT | CASSFGREAFF
NA | TRBJ2-5 | NA | TRBV6-1 | TGTGCCAGCAACTTGAGTCCCGGCGTCCTACTACAAGAGACCCAGTACTTC | CASNLSPGVLLQETQYF
NA | TRBJ2-7 | TRBD1 | TRBV24-1 | TGTGCCACCAGTGATTTCGGGACAGGGCGGAACGAGCAGTACTTC | CATSDFGTGRNEQYF
NA | TRBJ1-2 | NA | TRBV7-8 | TGTGCCAGCAGCTTAGATGGAGCAGGGGCCGCTAACTATGGCTACACCTTC | CASSLDGAGAANYGYTF
NA | TRBJ2-5 | TRBD1 | TRBV24-1 | TGTGCCACCAGTGGCCCTTGGGGGACAGGGCTCCAAGAGACCCAGTACTTC | CATSGPWGTGLQETQYF
NA | TRBJ2-7 | TRBD2 | TRBV20-1 | TGCAGTGCTAGTTCTTCGCTAGCGGGGGCCTGGGACTCCTACGAGCAGTACTTC | CSASSSLAGAWDSYEQYF
many | TRBJ2-4 | TRBD1 | TRBV7-6 | TGTGCCAGCAGCTTAGGGGACAGCCTAGCCAAAAACATTCAGTACTTC | CASSLGDSLAKNIQYF
NA | TRBJ1-4 | TRBD1 | TRBV5-5 | TGTGCCAGCACCAATGGACGGACAGGGGTTGAAAAACTGTTTTTT | CASTNGRTGVEKLFF
few | TRBJ2-5 | TRBD2 | TRBV29-1 | TGCAGCGTCGAGGGACTAGGGGGTCGGGAGACCCAGTACTTC | CSVEGLGGRETQYF
NA | TRBJ2-3 | TRBD2 | TRBV4-2 | TGTGCCAGCAGCCAAAGAGCGGGGGGCGTCACAGATACGCAGTATTTT | CASSQRAGGVTDTQYF
NA | TRBJ2-3 | TRBD2 | TRBV12-3/TRBV12-4 | TGTGCCAGCAGTCCCGGGACTAGCGGGGGCCTAAAGGATACGCAGTATTTT | CASSPGTSGGLKDTQYF
few | TRBJ2-7 | NA | TRBV5-6 | TGTGCCAGCAGCCTTCAAGGGGCCCACTACGAGCAGTACTTC | CASSLQGAHYEQYF
NA | TRBJ2-7 | NA | TRBV7-9 | TGTGCCAGCAACCCCCCGGGGCACCCGCTTCCCTACGAGCAGTACTTC | CASNPPGHPLPYEQYF
few | TRBJ2-2 | NA | TRBV7-3 | TGTGCCAGCAGCTTGCAAGGGACCACCGGGGAGCTGTTTTTT | CASSLQGTTGELFF
NA | TRBJ2-1 | TRBD2 | TRBV4-1 | TGCGCCAGCAGCCGGGATAAAACTAGCGGGGGGGCTTATGAGCAGTTCTTC | CASSRDKTSGGAYEQFF
NA | TRBJ2-5 | NA | TRBV20-1 | TGCAGTGCTAGAAGCCCCCCCGGCGAGACCCAGTACTTC | CSARSPPGETQYF
few | TRBJ2-4 | NA | TRBV15 | TGTGCCACCAGCTCCCCAGGGAGCGCCCCGTACTTC | CATSSPGSAPYF
NA | TRBJ1-5 | TRBD1 | TRBV10-3 | TGTGCCATCAGTGAGCCGACAGGGTTCAATCAGCCCCAGCATTTT | CAISEPTGFNQPQHF
few | TRBJ2-1 | NA | TRBV5-6 | TGTGCCAGCAGCTTGGCCCCTCCCGCCGAAGAGCAGTTCTTC | CASSLAPPAEEQFF
few | TRBJ1-5 | TRBD1 | TRBV12-3/TRBV12-4 | TGTGCCAGCAGTTTAGGTGGGAACAGGGGATCTCAGCCCCAGCATTTT | CASSLGGNRGSQPQHF
NA | TRBJ1-2 | TRBD1 | TRBV7-9 | TGTGCCAGCAGCCCCCCGGGACAGGGGGCGATTGGCTACACCTTC | CASSPPGQGAIGYTF
few | TRBJ2-1 | NA | TRBV3-1 | TGTGCCAGCAGCCATTACGGGGACTCCTACAATGAGCAGTTCTTC | CASSHYGDSYNEQFF
few | TRBJ2-5 | NA | TRBV4-1 | TGCGCCAGCAGCCACCCTGGGAGTCTAGAGACCCAGTACTTC | CASSHPGSLETQYF
NA | TRBJ1-2 | NA | TRBV6-6 | TGTGCCAGCAGGGACAGCCTGACCCACTATGGCTACACCTTC | CASRDSLTHYGYTF
NA | TRBJ1-6 | NA | TRBV2 | TGTGCCAGCATAGTAAGGACAGCCGATAATTCACCCCTCCACTTT | CASIVRTADNSPLHF
few | TRBJ2-1 | TRBD2 | TRBV5-1 | TGCGCCAGCAGCCTGGGACTAGCGGGTCCATCCTACAATGAGCAGTTCTTC | CASSLGLAGPSYNEQFF
NA | TRBJ2-6 | NA | TRBV20-1 | TGCAGTGCTAGAGAGGGTCCCCCTGGGGCCAACGTCCTGACTTTC | CSAREGPPGANVLTF
NA | TRBJ2-3 | TRBD1 | TRBV5-1 | TGCGCCAGCAGCTTCGGAGGTACAGGGGGCACAGATACGCAGTATTTT | CASSFGGTGGTDTQYF
NA | TRBJ2-1 | TRBD1 | TRBV5-5 | TGTGCCAGCAGCTCCCTCGAGACAGGGGCCTACAATGAGCAGTTCTTC | CASSSLETGAYNEQFF
few | TRBJ2-3 | NA | TRBV27 | TGTGCCAGCAGTTCAGGGTATTCAGCAGATACGCAGTATTTT | CASSSGYSADTQYF
few | TRBJ1-1 | NA | TRBV7-6 | TGTGCCAGCAGCCCCCCCGCTGGGGGGAACACTGAAGCTTTCTTT | CASSPPAGGNTEAFF
few | TRBJ2-1 | NA | TRBV3-1 | TGTGCCAGCAGCCAAGGAGCTTGGGGGACGCATTCTGAGCAGTTCTTC | CASSQGAWGTHSEQFF
few | TRBJ1-3 | TRBD1 | TRBV25-1 | TGTGCCACTACCCCGGGACAGGGACCTGGAAACACCATATATTTT | CATTPGQGPGNTIYF
NA | TRBJ2-3 | TRBD2 | TRBV9 | TGTGCCAGCAGCGTAGGAGCGCGGGGGTCAGATACGCAGTATTTT | CASSVGARGSDTQYF
NA | TRBJ1-1 | NA | TRBV6-5 | TGTGCCAGCAGTTATGGGAAGAACACTGAAGCTTTCTTT | CASSYGKNTEAFF
few | TRBJ1-1 | NA | TRBV6-5 | TGTGCCAGCTCAAAAGGTTGGACTGAAGCTTTCTTT | CASSKGWTEAFF
few | TRBJ2-7 | NA | TRBV20-1 | TGCAGTGCTAGAGATGGAGGGTACGAGCAGTACTTC | CSARDGGYEQYF
few | TRBJ1-6 | NA | TRBV20-1 | TGCAGTGCTGCACTTAGTCTATCGGATAATTCACCCCTCCACTTT | CSAALSLSDNSPLHF